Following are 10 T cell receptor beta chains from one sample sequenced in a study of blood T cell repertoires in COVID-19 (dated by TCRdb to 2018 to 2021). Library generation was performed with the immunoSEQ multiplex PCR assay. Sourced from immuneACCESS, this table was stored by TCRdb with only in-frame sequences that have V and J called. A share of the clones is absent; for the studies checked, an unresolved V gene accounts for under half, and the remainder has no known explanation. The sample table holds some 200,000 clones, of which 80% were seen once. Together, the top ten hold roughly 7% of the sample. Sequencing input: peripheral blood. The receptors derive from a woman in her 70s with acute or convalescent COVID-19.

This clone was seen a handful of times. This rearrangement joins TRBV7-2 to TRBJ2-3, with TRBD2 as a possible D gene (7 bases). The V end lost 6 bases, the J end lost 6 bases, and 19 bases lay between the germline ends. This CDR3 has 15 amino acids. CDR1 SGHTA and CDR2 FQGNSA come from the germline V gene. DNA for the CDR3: TGTGCCAGCAGTTCTTATTCGGGGGGCCGGGATACGCAGTATTTT. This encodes CASSSYSGGRDTQYF.

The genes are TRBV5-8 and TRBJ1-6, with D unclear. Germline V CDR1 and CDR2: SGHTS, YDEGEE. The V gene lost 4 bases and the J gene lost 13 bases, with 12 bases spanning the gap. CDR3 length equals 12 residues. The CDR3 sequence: CASSRAGRPLHF. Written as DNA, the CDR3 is TGTGCCAGCAGCCGGGCGGGCCGGCCCCTCCACTTT.

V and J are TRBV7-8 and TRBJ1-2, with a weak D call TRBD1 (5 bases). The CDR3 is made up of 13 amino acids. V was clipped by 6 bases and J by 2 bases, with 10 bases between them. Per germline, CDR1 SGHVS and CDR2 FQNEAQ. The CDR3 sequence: CASRSRQNYGYTF. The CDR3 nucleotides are TGTGCCAGCAGGTCGAGACAGAACTATGGCTACACCTTC. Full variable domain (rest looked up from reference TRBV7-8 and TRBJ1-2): GAGVSQSPRYKVAKRGQDVALRCDPISGHVSLFWYQQALGQGPEFLTYFQNEAQLDKSGLPSDRFFAERPEGSVSTLKIQRTQQEDSAVYLCASRSRQNYGYTFGSGTRLTVV.

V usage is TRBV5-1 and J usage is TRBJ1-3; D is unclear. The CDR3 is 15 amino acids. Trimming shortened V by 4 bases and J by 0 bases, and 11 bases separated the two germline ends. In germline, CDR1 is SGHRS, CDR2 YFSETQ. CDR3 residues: CASSPTRDSGNTIYF. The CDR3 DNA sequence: TGCGCCAGCAGCCCAACTCGTGACTCTGGAAACACCATATATTTT.

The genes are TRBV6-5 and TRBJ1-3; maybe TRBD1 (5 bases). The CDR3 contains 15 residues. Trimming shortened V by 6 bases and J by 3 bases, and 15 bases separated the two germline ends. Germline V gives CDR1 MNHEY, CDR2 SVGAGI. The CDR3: CASSRDSSDGNTIYF. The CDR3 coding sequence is TGTGCCAGCAGCCGCGACAGCTCGGATGGAAACACCATATATTTT.

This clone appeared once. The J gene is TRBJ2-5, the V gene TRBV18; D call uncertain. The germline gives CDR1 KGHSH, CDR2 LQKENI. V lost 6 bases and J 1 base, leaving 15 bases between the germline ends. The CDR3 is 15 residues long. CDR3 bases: TGTGCCAGCTCGGGCCCCAAACAAAGCCAAGAGACCCAGTACTTC. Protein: CASSGPKQSQETQYF.

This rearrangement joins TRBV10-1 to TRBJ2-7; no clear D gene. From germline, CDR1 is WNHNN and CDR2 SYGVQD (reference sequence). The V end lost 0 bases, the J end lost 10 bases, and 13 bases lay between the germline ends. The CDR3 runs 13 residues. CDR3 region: CASSESLIAVQYF. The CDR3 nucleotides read TGCGCCAGCAGTGAGTCTTTGATAGCAGTTCAGTACTTC.

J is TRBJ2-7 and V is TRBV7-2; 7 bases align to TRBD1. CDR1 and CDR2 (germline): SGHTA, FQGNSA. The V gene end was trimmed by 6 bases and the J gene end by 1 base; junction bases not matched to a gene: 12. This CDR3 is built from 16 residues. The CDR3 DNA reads TGTGCCAGCAGGCTCCAACCTACAGGGGCATCCTACGAGCAGTACTTC. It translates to CASRLQPTGASYEQYF.

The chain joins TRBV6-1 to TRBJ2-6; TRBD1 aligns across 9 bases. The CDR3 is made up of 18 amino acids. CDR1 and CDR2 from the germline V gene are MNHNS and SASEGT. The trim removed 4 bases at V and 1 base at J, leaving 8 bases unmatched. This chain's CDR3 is CASSVLTGGLSGANVLTF. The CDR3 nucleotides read TGTGCCAGCAGTGTCCTGACAGGGGGTTTATCTGGGGCCAACGTCCTGACTTTC.

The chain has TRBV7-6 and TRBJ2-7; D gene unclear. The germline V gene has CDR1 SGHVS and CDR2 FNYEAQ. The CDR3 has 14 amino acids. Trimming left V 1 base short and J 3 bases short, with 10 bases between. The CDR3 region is CASSLEVSVYEQYF. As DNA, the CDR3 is TGTGCCAGCAGCTTAGAAGTGAGCGTCTACGAGCAGTACTTC.